This TCR beta chain was retrieved from a study of Tregs in tolerant kidney transplant recipients. The CDR3 has 14 amino acids. Germline CDR1 is SGHTA and CDR2 is FQGNSA. The V gene end was trimmed by 5 bases and the J gene end by 8 bases; junction bases not matched to a gene: 7. This table comes from immunoSEQ multiplex PCR, and its TCRdb copy is limited to in-frame clones, with some not included. Of roughly 16,000 clones in the sample, around 80% were seen once. The receptor was isolated from a human donor who received a combined kidney and bone marrow transplant. This chain uses TRBV7-2 with TRBJ1-4; 8 bases agree with TRBD1. The starting material was Tregs from blood, obtained before the transplant. The CDR3 protein is CASSRPTGVEKLFF. The CDR3 DNA reads as TGTGCCAGCAGCCGCCCGACAGGGGTAGAAAAACTGTTTTTT.